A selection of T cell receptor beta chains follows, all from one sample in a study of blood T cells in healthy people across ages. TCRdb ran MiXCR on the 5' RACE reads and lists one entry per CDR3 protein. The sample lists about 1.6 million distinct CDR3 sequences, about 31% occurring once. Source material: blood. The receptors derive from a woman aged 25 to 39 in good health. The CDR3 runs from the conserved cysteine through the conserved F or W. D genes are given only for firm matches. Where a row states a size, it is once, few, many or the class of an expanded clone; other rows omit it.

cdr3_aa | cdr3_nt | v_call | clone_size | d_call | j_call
CSAGRSNSNQPQHF | TGCAGTGCGGGACGAAGTAATAGCAATCAGCCCCAGCATTTT | TRBV20-1 | . | . | TRBJ1-5
CASSLARPPGTDTQYF | TGTGCCAGCAGCTTAGCGCGACCTCCTGGCACAGATACGCAGTATTTT | TRBV7-2 | . | . | TRBJ2-3
CASSLGQDKANEQFF | TGCGCCAGCAGTCTGGGACAGGACAAAGCGAATGAGCAGTTCTTC | TRBV7-9 | . | TRBD1 | TRBJ2-1
CASSHLQGNEKLFF | TGCGCCAGCAGCCATCTCCAGGGAAATGAAAAACTGTTTTTT | TRBV4-1 | . | . | TRBJ1-4
CASSDRASSYNEQFF | TGTGCCAGCAGTGACCGGGCGAGCTCCTACAATGAGCAGTTCTTC | TRBV27 | few | . | TRBJ2-1
CASSLMGVEQYF | TGTGCCAGCAGTTTAATGGGGGTTGAGCAGTACTTC | TRBV28 | . | . | TRBJ2-7
CASSADSGTHYF | TGTGCCAGCAGCGCGGACAGTGGGACCCACTACTTC | TRBV9 | . | . | TRBJ2-5
CSVEDTAGTYEQYF | TGCAGCGTTGAAGATACGGCGGGAACCTACGAGCAGTACTTC | TRBV29-1 | . | . | TRBJ2-7
CASSLDRISASDTQYF | TGTGCCAGCAGCTTGGACAGGATCTCCGCGTCAGATACGCAGTATTTT | TRBV5-6 | . | . | TRBJ2-3
CASSLPNLGRAEAFF | TGTGCCAGCAGCTTGCCAAACCTAGGACGAGCTGAAGCTTTCTTT | TRBV7-6 | . | . | TRBJ1-1
CASTSMDGEQYF | TGTGCCAGCACCTCTATGGATGGCGAGCAGTACTTC | TRBV6-2/TRBV6-3 | . | . | TRBJ2-7
CARKILPFYEQYF | TGTGCCAGAAAAATCCTCCCCTTCTACGAGCAGTACTTC | TRBV3-1 | once | . | TRBJ2-7
CASSLAGGGLHRAFF | TGTGCCAGCAGCTTAGCCGGGGGGGGGCTGCACAGAGCTTTCTTT | TRBV7-2 | . | . | TRBJ1-1
CASSRASLEGDSVYEQYF | TGCGCCAGCAGCCGAGCGAGTCTCGAGGGGGACAGCGTGTACGAGCAGTACTTC | TRBV4-1 | . | TRBD1 | TRBJ2-7
CASSTGISYEQYF | TGTGCCAGCAGTACAGGAATCTCCTACGAGCAGTACTTC | TRBV27 | few | . | TRBJ2-7
CASSLQGGQIGEQYF | TGTGCCAGCAGCCTTCAAGGGGGTCAAATCGGCGAGCAGTACTTC | TRBV12-3/TRBV12-4 | many | . | TRBJ2-7
CASSSADGNEKLFF | TGTGCCAGCAGCAGCGCGGACGGTAATGAAAAACTGTTTTTT | TRBV5-5 | . | . | TRBJ1-4
CASSPAVYNQPQHF | TGTGCCAGCAGCCCGGCGGTGTACAATCAGCCCCAGCATTTT | TRBV3-1 | few | . | TRBJ1-5
CSAERDRGMTSAFF | TGCAGTGCAGAAAGGGACAGGGGTATGACCTCAGCTTTCTTT | TRBV20-1 | few | TRBD1 | TRBJ1-1
CASNPWDSSYNEQFF | TGTGCCAGCAACCCATGGGACAGCTCCTACAATGAGCAGTTCTTC | TRBV28 | few | TRBD1 | TRBJ2-1
CASSLALTGGWETQYF | TGTGCCAGCAGCTTAGCCTTGACAGGGGGCTGGGAGACCCAGTACTTC | TRBV11-1 | . | TRBD1 | TRBJ2-5
CATSRGGASTDTQYF | TGTGCCACCAGCAGAGGGGGGGCTAGCACAGATACGCAGTATTTT | TRBV15 | many | . | TRBJ2-3
CASSDLRDRDQETQYF | TGTGCCAGCAGTGACCTGAGGGACAGGGATCAAGAGACCCAGTACTTC | TRBV25-1 | . | TRBD1 | TRBJ2-5
CASSALELKQETQYF | TGTGCCAGCAGCGCATTGGAGCTGAAACAAGAGACCCAGTACTTC | TRBV28 | . | . | TRBJ2-5
CAISHDRGGETQYF | TGTGCCATCAGTCATGACAGGGGAGGGGAGACCCAGTACTTC | TRBV10-3 | many | . | TRBJ2-5
CASSVVAESSYEQYF | TGTGCCAGCAGCGTAGTGGCCGAGAGCTCCTACGAGCAGTACTTC | TRBV9 | . | . | TRBJ2-7
CASSSQPGQMNTEAFF | TGTGCCAGCAGTTCCCAGCCGGGACAGATGAACACTGAAGCTTTCTTT | TRBV6-6 | many | TRBD1 | TRBJ1-1
CASSLVGTDYNEQFF | TGCGCCAGCAGCTTGGTTGGGACAGACTACAATGAGCAGTTCTTC | TRBV5-1 | few | TRBD1 | TRBJ2-1
CAISVSRGDEQFF | TGTGCCATCAGTGTGAGCAGGGGCGATGAGCAGTTCTTC | TRBV10-3 | few | . | TRBJ2-1
CASSVMGQDYNEQFF | TGTGCCAGCAGCGTGATGGGACAGGACTACAATGAGCAGTTCTTC | TRBV9 | . | TRBD1 | TRBJ2-1
CASSLNGVGNEQFF | TGCGCCAGCAGCCTGAACGGGGTGGGCAATGAGCAGTTCTTC | TRBV5-1 | . | . | TRBJ2-1
CASSLLKKGQTEAFF | TGCGCCAGCAGCCTCCTGAAGAAGGGACAAACTGAAGCTTTCTTT | TRBV4-1 | . | . | TRBJ1-1
CSARAGSGIYEQFF | TGCAGTGCTAGAGCTGGTAGCGGAATCTACGAGCAGTTCTTC | TRBV20-1 | . | . | TRBJ2-1
CASSFGPGLASSEQYF | TGTGCCAGCAGCTTTGGTCCGGGACTAGCGTCCTCCGAGCAGTACTTC | TRBV7-2 | many | TRBD2 | TRBJ2-7
CASSWGLAGSYEQYF | TGTGCCAGCAGTTGGGGGCTAGCGGGGTCCTACGAGCAGTACTTC | TRBV12-3/TRBV12-4 | few | TRBD2 | TRBJ2-7
CASSGGTGGHLAMNTEAFF | TGTGCCAGCAGTGGGGGGACAGGGGGTCATCTCGCGATGAACACTGAAGCTTTCTTT | TRBV2 | . | TRBD1 | TRBJ1-1
CAVSQEREGHADTQYF | TGTGCCGTCAGCCAAGAGCGGGAGGGCCATGCAGATACGCAGTATTTT | TRBV7-3 | . | TRBD2 | TRBJ2-3
CASSQDGARADGYTF | TGCGCCAGCAGCCAAGATGGAGCCAGGGCCGATGGCTACACCTTC | TRBV4-1 | many | . | TRBJ1-2
CAIPRGGENEQFF | TGTGCCATCCCCCGAGGGGGGGAAAATGAGCAGTTCTTC | TRBV6-1 | . | . | TRBJ2-1
CSAGWQDPREQYF | TGCAGTGCTGGATGGCAGGACCCTCGGGAGCAGTACTTC | TRBV20-1 | . | . | TRBJ2-7
CASSEFRQVYNEQFF | TGTGCCAGCAGTGAATTTAGGCAGGTCTACAATGAGCAGTTCTTC | TRBV2 | . | . | TRBJ2-1
CASSHNLAGGAYEQYF | TGCGCCAGCAGCCACAACCTAGCGGGGGGGGCCTACGAGCAGTACTTC | TRBV4-1 | many | TRBD2 | TRBJ2-7